The T cell receptor beta chain described here comes from a study of control samples from healthy donors and cancer patients. Generated by immunoSEQ multiplex PCR, the TCRdb table keeps only in-frame clones and is missing some. This table has fewer than 200,000 clones, roughly 90% appearing once. Germline values: CDR1 SGHNT, CDR2 YENEEA. This CDR3 contains 13 residues. Trimming removed 5 bases from V and 5 bases from J, with 12 bases in between. The source is a young man in good health. The sample comprised blood. This chain connects TRBV11-3 to TRBJ1-1; the D gene is possibly TRBD1 (6 bases). CDR3: CASSRGARTEAFF. CDR3 DNA sequence: TGTGCCAGCAGCCGGGGGGCGAGGACTGAAGCTTTCTTT. The whole variable domain, filled in from reference TRBV11-3 and TRBJ1-1, reads EAGVVQSPRYKIIEKKQPVAFWCNPISGHNTLYWYLQNLGQGPELLIRYENEEAVDDSQLPKDRFSAERLKGVDSTLKIQPAELGDSAVYLCASSRGARTEAFFGQGTRLTVV.